The 5 T cell receptor beta chains presented below share a single source sample, sequenced in a study of CD8 T cells in acute hepatitis C reinfection. Specified time point: naive CD8 control sorted from an acute-time-point sample. Sequenced by immunoSEQ multiplex PCR; TCRdb stores in-frame clones only, minus some. The data hold 30,000 to 40,000 clones, with around nine tenths observed a single time. Sequencing was carried out using naive CD8+ T cells from PBMCs. The receptor source for this set is a man aged 30-40 years with chronic hepatitis C.

V usage is TRBV25-1 and J usage is TRBJ2-2; D may be TRBD1 (6 bases). Per germline, CDR1 MGHDK and CDR2 SYGVNS. The CDR3 extends over 14 amino acids. The V end lost 6 bases, the J end lost 4 bases, and 12 bases lay between the germline ends. CDR3 sequence reads: CASREAGATGELFF. CDR3 nucleotide sequence: TGTGCCAGCAGGGAGGCAGGGGCCACCGGGGAGCTGTTTTTT. Together with reference TRBV25-1 and TRBJ2-2, the CDR3 gives the full variable domain: EADIYQTPRYLVIGTGKKITLECSQTMGHDKMYWYQQDPGMELHLIHYSYGVNSTEKGDLSSESTVSRIRTEHFPLTLESARPSHTSQYLCASREAGATGELFFGEGSRLTVL.

The chain uses TRBV5-5 and TRBJ1-5, with 11 bases lining up with TRBD1. The germline V gene has CDR1 SGHKS and CDR2 YYEKEE (reference sequence). The CDR3 length is 20 residues. The J segment lost 0 bases and the V segment lost 4 bases, leaving 15 bases of the junction unmatched. The CDR3, as DNA: TGTGCCAGCAGCCGATCCCCCGCGGGGACAGGGGGGTATAGCAATCAGCCCCAGCATTTT. Protein: CASSRSPAGTGGYSNQPQHF.

This clone was seen more than once but under ten times. The rearrangement uses TRBV27 and TRBJ2-7, with D perhaps given as TRBD1 or TRBD2 (5 bases each). The V gene lost 10 bases and the J gene lost 7 bases, with 20 bases spanning the gap. The CDR3 runs 13 residues. Germline-derived CDR1 and CDR2 are MNHEY and SMNVEV (reference sequence). CDR3 DNA sequence: TGTGCCACCGCGCCGTGGGGGTTGGGAGAGCAGTACTTC. It yields the protein CATAPWGLGEQYF.

The chain is built from TRBV15 and TRBJ2-7, with D tentatively TRBD2 (6 bases). CDR1 and CDR2 from the germline V gene are LNHNV and YYDKDF (reference sequence). With 6 bases removed from V and 3 bases from J, the gap between germline ends came to 15 bases. This CDR3 region has 14 residues. CDR3 nucleotide sequence: TGTGCCACCAGTTTAGCGGAACGGATCTACGAGCAGTACTTC. Protein: CATSLAERIYEQYF.

The V gene is TRBV10-3, the J gene TRBJ2-5, with unresolved D. The germline V gene has CDR1 ENHRY and CDR2 SYGVKD. Between the trimmed V and J ends, which lost 3 bases and 2 bases, there was a span of 4 bases. This CDR3 is built from 12 residues. CDR3 protein: CAISDQQETQYF. In DNA form, the CDR3 reads TGTGCCATCAGTGATCAGCAAGAGACCCAGTACTTC.